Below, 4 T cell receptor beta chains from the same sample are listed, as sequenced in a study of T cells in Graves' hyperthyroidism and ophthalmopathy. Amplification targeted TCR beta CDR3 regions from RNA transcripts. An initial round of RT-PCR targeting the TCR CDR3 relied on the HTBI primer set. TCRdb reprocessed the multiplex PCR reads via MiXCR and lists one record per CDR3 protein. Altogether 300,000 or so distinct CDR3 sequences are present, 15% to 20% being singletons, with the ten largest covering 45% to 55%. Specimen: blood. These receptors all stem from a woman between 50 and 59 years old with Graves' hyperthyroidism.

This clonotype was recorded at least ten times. The DNA for the CDR3 is TGTGCCAGCATGGTGGGGGGGGAGACCCAGTACTTC. It is translated as CASMVGGETQYF. The gene calls are TRBV2 and TRBJ2-5, with 7 positions matching TRBD2. The CDR3 extends over 12 amino acids. Trimming at V came to 7 bases and at J to 5 bases, leaving 4 bases not matched to a gene. The germline CDR1 and CDR2 sequences are SNHLY and FYNNEI. Full variable domain (missing parts from reference TRBV2 and TRBJ2-5): EPEVTQTPSHQVTQMGQEVILRCVPISNHLYFYWYRQILGQKVEFLVSFYNNEISEKSEIFDDQFSVERPDGSNFTLKIRSTKLEDSAMYFCASMVGGETQYFGPGTRLLVL.

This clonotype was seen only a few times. In DNA, the CDR3 is TGTGCCAGCAGTTACTCGGGGTGGCAGGGTGACTCCTACGAGCAGTACTTC. Its translation is CASSYSGWQGDSYEQYF. This rearrangement joins TRBV6-2 or TRBV6-3 to TRBJ2-7; TRBD1 is a possible D gene (5 bases). CDR1 and CDR2 from the germline V gene are MNHEY and SVGEGT. The germline V and J ends were trimmed by 0 bases and 0 bases, with 15 bases remaining between them. The CDR3 sequence is 17 residues long.

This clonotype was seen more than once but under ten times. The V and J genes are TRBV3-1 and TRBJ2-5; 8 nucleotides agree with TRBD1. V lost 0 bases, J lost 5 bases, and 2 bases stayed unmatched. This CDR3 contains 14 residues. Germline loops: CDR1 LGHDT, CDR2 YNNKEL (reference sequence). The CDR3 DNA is TGTGCCAGCAGCCAAGAAGGACAGGGCGAGACCCAGTACTTC. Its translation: CASSQEGQGETQYF.

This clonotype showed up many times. This CDR3 is CASSYLTENTEAFF. The CDR3 DNA follows: TGCGCCAGCAGCTACCTGACAGAGAACACTGAAGCTTTCTTT. The chain uses TRBV5-1 and TRBJ1-1; D is perhaps TRBD1 (5 bases). CDR1 is SGHRS and CDR2 is YFSETQ in the germline V gene. The CDR3 is 14 amino acids. Trimming pared 3 bases from V and 1 base from J, leaving 10 bases between.